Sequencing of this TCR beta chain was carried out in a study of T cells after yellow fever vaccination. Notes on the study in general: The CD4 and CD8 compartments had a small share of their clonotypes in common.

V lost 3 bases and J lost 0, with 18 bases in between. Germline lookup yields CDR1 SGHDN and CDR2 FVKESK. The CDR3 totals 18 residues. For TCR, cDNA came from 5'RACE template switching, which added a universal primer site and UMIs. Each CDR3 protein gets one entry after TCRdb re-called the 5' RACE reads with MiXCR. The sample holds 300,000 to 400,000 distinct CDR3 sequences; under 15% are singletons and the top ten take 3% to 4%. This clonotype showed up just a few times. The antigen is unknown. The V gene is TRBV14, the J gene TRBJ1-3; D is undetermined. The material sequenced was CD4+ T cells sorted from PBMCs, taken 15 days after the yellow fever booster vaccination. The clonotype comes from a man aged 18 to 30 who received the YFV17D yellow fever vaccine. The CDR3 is CASSHIGRELYSGNTIYF. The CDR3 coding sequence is TGTGCCAGCAGCCATATCGGCCGAGAATTGTACTCTGGAAACACCATATATTTT.